The clone carrying this T cell receptor beta chain was counted between two and nine times. The V end was cut by 3 bases, the J end by 0 bases, with 15 bases between. This CDR3 contains 17 residues. Germline V gene data show CDR1 as DFQATT and CDR2 as SNEGSKA (reference sequence). The sample originates from a study of blood T cell repertoires in COVID-19. Sequencing used immunoSEQ multiplex PCR; TCRdb keeps in-frame clones, though not all of them. The sample holds roughly 200,000 clones, roughly 83% seen once. The V call is TRBV20-1, the J call TRBJ1-6; D is uncertain. What was sequenced was peripheral blood. The source of this sequence is a man aged 40-55 years with acute or convalescent COVID-19. CDR3 amino acids: CSASPNHGSSYNSPLHF. CDR3 nucleotides: TGCAGTGCTAGTCCCAACCACGGGAGCTCCTATAATTCACCCCTCCACTTT.